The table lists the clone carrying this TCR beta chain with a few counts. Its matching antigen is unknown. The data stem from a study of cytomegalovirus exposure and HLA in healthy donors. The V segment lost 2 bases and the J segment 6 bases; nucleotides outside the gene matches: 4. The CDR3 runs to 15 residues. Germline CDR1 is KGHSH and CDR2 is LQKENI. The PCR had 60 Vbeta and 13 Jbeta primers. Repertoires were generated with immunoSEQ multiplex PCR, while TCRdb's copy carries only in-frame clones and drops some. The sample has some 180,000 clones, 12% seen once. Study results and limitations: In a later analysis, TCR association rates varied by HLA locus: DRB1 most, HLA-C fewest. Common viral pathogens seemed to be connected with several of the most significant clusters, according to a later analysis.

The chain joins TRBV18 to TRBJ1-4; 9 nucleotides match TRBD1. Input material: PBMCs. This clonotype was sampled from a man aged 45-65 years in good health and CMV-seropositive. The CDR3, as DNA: TGTGCCAGCTCACCATGGACAGGGGTGGATGAAAAACTGTTTTTT. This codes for CASSPWTGVDEKLFF.